This T cell receptor (beta chain) was recovered during a study of blood T cell repertoires in COVID-19. In the study overall: PBMCs, B-cell-depleted T cells, or T cells were the source of the cDNA or gDNA that made up the material.

Generated by immunoSEQ multiplex PCR, the TCRdb table keeps only in-frame clones and is missing some. The sample has about 59,000 clones; roughly 88% are singletons. Sequenced material: peripheral blood. This sequence originates from an elderly woman with active COVID-19.

DNA of the CDR3: TGCAGTGCTAGACCTTACAATGAGCAGTTCTTC. This gives the protein CSARPYNEQFF. This chain connects TRBV20-1 to TRBJ2-1; D remains ambiguous. V lost 2 bases and J lost 4, with 3 bases in between. Germline-derived CDR1 and CDR2 are DFQATT and SNEGSKA (reference sequence). This CDR3 has 11 amino acids.